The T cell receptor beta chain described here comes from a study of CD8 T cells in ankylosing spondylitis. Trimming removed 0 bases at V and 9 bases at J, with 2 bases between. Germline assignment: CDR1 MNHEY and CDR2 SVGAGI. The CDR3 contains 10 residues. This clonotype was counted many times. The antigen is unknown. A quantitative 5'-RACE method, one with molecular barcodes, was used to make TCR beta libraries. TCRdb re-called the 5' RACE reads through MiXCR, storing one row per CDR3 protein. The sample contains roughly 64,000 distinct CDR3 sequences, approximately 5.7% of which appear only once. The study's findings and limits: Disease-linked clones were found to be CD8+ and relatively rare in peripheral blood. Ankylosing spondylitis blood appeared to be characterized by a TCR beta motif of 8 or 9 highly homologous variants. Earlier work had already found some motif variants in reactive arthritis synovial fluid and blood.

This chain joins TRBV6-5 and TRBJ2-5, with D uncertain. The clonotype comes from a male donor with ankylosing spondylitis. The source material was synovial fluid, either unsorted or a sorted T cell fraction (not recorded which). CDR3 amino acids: CASSYSPQYF. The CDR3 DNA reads TGTGCCAGCAGTTACTCACCCCAGTACTTC.